Below, one T cell receptor (beta chain) is given with its context. The target antigen is unknown. The entry originates in a study of cytomegalovirus exposure and HLA in healthy donors. Turning to the study itself: Among roughly 180 million T cells, an earlier analysis found roughly 110 million unique TCR beta sequences.

Study-wide findings and caveats: DRB1 had the most TCR associations and HLA-C the fewest, a later analysis found, with rates varying by HLA locus.

Healthy bone marrow donors supplied every sample. Nominally healthy donors were sampled, though unrecorded immune exposures were likely. With 4 bases removed from V and 0 bases from J, the gap between germline ends came to 7 bases. The CDR3 has 15 amino acids. Germline V gives CDR1 KGHSH, CDR2 LQKENI. 60 Vbeta and 13 Jbeta primers were used in PCR. Data came from immunoSEQ multiplex PCR; TCRdb stores just in-frame clones and leaves some out. The sample has some 200,000 clones, around 77% seen once. The genes are TRBV18 and TRBJ2-6; D gene uncertain. This clonotype was sampled from a woman between 25 and 40 years old in good health and CMV-seronegative. The sample consisted of PBMCs. CDR3 nucleotides: TGTGCCAGCTCACGAAGCCACTCTGGGGCCAACGTCCTGACTTTC. Its translation: CASSRSHSGANVLTF.